The 3 T cell receptor beta chains presented below share a single source sample, sequenced in a study of shared clonotypes between healthy human individuals. Sequencing used immunoSEQ multiplex PCR; TCRdb keeps in-frame clones, though not all of them. The data hold 2 million to 2.5 million clones, with roughly 91% observed a single time. Naive CD8 populations comprised CD45RO-negative cells positively selected for CCR7, excluding terminally differentiated effector memory CD45RA+ cells. The sequenced sample was naive CD8+ T cells from PBMCs. These receptors were taken from a man between 18 and 29 years old in good health. Some clones in this sample may be carry-over from other donors' samples.

The gene calls are TRBV4-2 and TRBJ2-7; 9 nucleotides align to TRBD2. The germline CDR1 and CDR2 sequences are LGHNA and YNFKEQ. J was trimmed by 5 bases and V by 1 base; bases with no gene match: 6. The CDR3 loop spans 15 amino acids. The chain's CDR3 is CASSQARTSVNEQYF. The DNA of the CDR3 is TGTGCCAGCAGCCAAGCCAGGACTAGCGTCAACGAGCAGTACTTC.

The chain employs TRBV27 and TRBJ1-2; D call uncertain. The CDR3 totals 16 residues. Trimming removed 3 bases from V and 2 bases from J, with 16 bases in between. Germline CDR1 and CDR2: MNHEY and SMNVEV (reference sequence). The DNA of the CDR3 is TGTGCCAGCAGTTTTGTTCCGGTTCAATTCAACTATGGCTACACCTTC. This sequence encodes CASSFVPVQFNYGYTF.

The chain links TRBV19 to TRBJ1-2; 9 bases are shared with TRBD1. CDR1 and CDR2 from the germline V gene are LNHDA and SQIVND (reference sequence). The CDR3 has 14 amino acids. V lost 8 bases to trimming and J lost 3 bases; unmatched junction nucleotides: 7. This CDR3 is CASGGDRAHYGYTF. The CDR3 bases are TGTGCCAGTGGGGGGGACAGGGCCCACTATGGCTACACCTTC.